These 25 T cell receptor beta chains were sequenced from one sample in a study of shared clonotypes between healthy human individuals. TCRdb keeps only in-frame clones here, not all; method: immunoSEQ multiplex PCR. The sample includes 2 million to 2.5 million clones, roughly 90% of them seen just once. Sequencing input: naive CD4+ T cells from PBMCs. As to subset: CD45RA+ positively selected. The receptors originated from a man younger than 35 in good health. Some clones in this sample may be carry-over from other donors' samples.

The V call is TRBV28, the J call TRBJ2-6; TRBD1 agrees at 7 bases. The CDR3 contains 17 residues. Trimming removed 2 bases from V and 1 base from J; junction bases left unmatched: 5. The V gene's germline CDR1 is MDHEN and CDR2 SYDVKM. This CDR3 is CASSLQDRTSGANVLTF. CDR3 nucleotide sequence: TGTGCCAGCAGTTTACAGGACAGGACATCTGGGGCCAACGTCCTGACTTTC.

V is TRBV28 and J is TRBJ1-4; tentatively, D is TRBD1 (5 bases). Germline-derived CDR1 and CDR2 are MDHEN and SYDVKM. The V gene lost 7 bases and the J gene lost 3 bases, with 9 bases spanning the gap. The CDR3 has 13 residues. CDR3 nucleotide sequence: TGTGCCAGCAATGGGGGGGCTAATGAAAAACTGTTTTTT. Protein: CASNGGANEKLFF. Full variable domain (outside the CDR3, taken from reference TRBV28 and TRBJ1-4): DVKVTQSSRYLVKRTGEKVFLECVQDMDHENMFWYRQDPGLGLRLIYFSYDVKMKEKGDIPEGYSVSREKKERFSLILESASTNQTSMYLCASNGGANEKLFFGSGTQLSVL.

V gene TRBV7-2 combines with J gene TRBJ1-3; 7 positions agree with TRBD1. The trim removed 5 bases at V and 2 bases at J, leaving 3 bases unmatched. CDR1 is SGHTA and CDR2 is FQGNSA in the germline V gene. The CDR3 length is 14 residues. Here the CDR3 DNA reads TGTGCCAGCAGCAAGACAGGGACTGGAAACACCATATATTTT. This sequence encodes CASSKTGTGNTIYF.

In this sample, this clone turned up once. This chain links TRBV28 with TRBJ2-7; D tentatively fits TRBD1 or TRBD2 (5 bases each). V was cut by 6 bases and J by 0 bases, with 15 bases left in between. This CDR3 is built from 15 residues. The V gene's germline CDR1 is MDHEN and CDR2 SYDVKM. CDR3 loop: CASSVGAASSYEQYF. CDR3 sequence (DNA): TGTGCCAGCAGCGTCGGGGCTGCGAGCTCCTACGAGCAGTACTTC.

The chain uses TRBV5-6 and TRBJ2-5, with TRBD1 matching 9 bases. Germline loops: CDR1 SGHDT, CDR2 YYEEEE. The CDR3 is 17 residues long. Germline trimming cut 4 bases from V and 5 bases from J; bases unmatched to any gene: 15. In nucleotides, the CDR3 is TGTGCCAGCAGCCCGGACGCAGGGGACAGGGCTGCGGAGACCCAGTACTTC. Translating it yields CASSPDAGDRAAETQYF.

V usage is TRBV7-3 and J usage is TRBJ2-1; 7 positions agree with TRBD2. This CDR3 has 14 residues. The germline gives CDR1 SGHTA, CDR2 FQGTGA. The V and J ends lost 6 bases and 0 bases, in that order; junction bases with no gene match: 2. CDR3 sequence (DNA): TGTGCCAGCAGTGCGGGAGTCTCCTACAATGAGCAGTTCTTC. Amino acid sequence: CASSAGVSYNEQFF.

The V gene is TRBV29-1, the J gene TRBJ1-1; D gene uncertain. Germline CDR1 SQVTM, CDR2 ANQGSEA. V shed 7 bases and J shed 0 bases, with 12 bases lying between them. This CDR3 is built from 13 residues. CDR3 amino acids: CSARESLNTEAFF. The DNA of the CDR3 is TGCAGCGCAAGGGAGAGTTTGAACACTGAAGCTTTCTTT.

The chain carries TRBV14 and TRBJ2-1; 7 bases are a match to TRBD2. The CDR3 is made up of 18 amino acids. V lost 5 bases, J lost 5 bases, and 18 bases stayed unmatched. The germline V gene encodes CDR1 SGHDN and CDR2 FVKESK. CDR3 sequence (DNA): TGTGCCAGCAGCTATTATAGAGTATACCGGGACTACCACAATGAGCAGTTCTTC. Residues: CASSYYRVYRDYHNEQFF.

This chain uses TRBV28 with TRBJ2-7; 15 nucleotides line up with TRBD2. Germline V CDR1 and CDR2: MDHEN, SYDVKM. The J segment lost 5 bases and the V segment lost 4 bases, leaving 3 bases of the junction unmatched. The CDR3 extends over 15 amino acids. CDR3 sequence reads: CASSSGLAGGHEQYF. As DNA, the CDR3 is TGTGCCAGCAGTTCGGGACTAGCGGGAGGTCACGAGCAGTACTTC.

The J gene is TRBJ2-1, the V gene TRBV7-2; 10 nucleotides align to TRBD2. The CDR3 runs 15 residues. Germline V gives CDR1 SGHTA, CDR2 FQGNSA. V shed 2 bases, J shed 7 bases, and the junction held 5 bases outside the gene matches. The chain's CDR3 is CASSLMASGSNEQFF. Here the CDR3 DNA reads TGTGCCAGCAGCTTAATGGCTAGCGGGAGTAATGAGCAGTTCTTC.

The chain links TRBV6-1 to TRBJ2-1; D tentatively fits TRBD1 or TRBD2 (5 bases each). The V and J ends lost 2 bases and 6 bases respectively, with 14 bases between them. Germline V gene sequence: CDR1 MNHNS, CDR2 SASEGT. The CDR3 covers 15 residues. The CDR3 loop reads CASSEFRRGSNEQFF. CDR3 DNA: TGTGCCAGCAGTGAATTTCGCCGGGGCTCCAATGAGCAGTTCTTC.

The chain couples TRBV5-4 to TRBJ1-1, with unresolved D. CDR3 length: 15 residues. Germline CDR1 reads SGHNT; CDR2 reads YYREEE (reference sequence). V dropped 0 bases and J dropped 3 bases, with 12 bases sitting between them. DNA of the CDR3: TGTGCCAGCAGCTTGGCCGGGTCGGGGTACACTGAAGCTTTCTTT. Residues: CASSLAGSGYTEAFF.

The chain uses TRBV18 and TRBJ1-3; no clear D. Trimming took off 0 bases at V and 8 bases at J, with 11 bases between the two ends. The CDR3 length is 14 residues. Germline CDR1 reads KGHSH; CDR2 reads LQKENI. The CDR3 spells CASSPPGGSHTIYF. The CDR3 DNA reads TGTGCCAGCTCACCACCCGGAGGGAGCCACACCATATATTTT.

The chain carries TRBV11-3 and TRBJ2-1; either TRBD1 or TRBD2 may supply D (5 bases each). Trimming took off 5 bases at V and 4 bases at J, with 15 bases between the two ends. This CDR3 contains 15 residues. CDR1 is SGHNT, CDR2 YENEEA, per germline. The DNA of the CDR3 is TGTGCCAGCAGCACCCGGGGCGGAAGATACAATGAGCAGTTCTTC. This sequence encodes CASSTRGGRYNEQFF.

This sequence joins TRBV5-1 and TRBJ2-3; D might be TRBD1 (5 bases). This CDR3 comprises 14 residues. Germline values: CDR1 SGHRS, CDR2 YFSETQ. V was pared by 0 bases and J by 4 bases, with 9 bases between. In nucleotides, the CDR3 is TGCGCCAGCAGCTTGGATCAGGGTCCAGATACGCAGTATTTT. Translated: CASSLDQGPDTQYF.

The chain recombines TRBV19 with TRBJ1-2; a possible D gene is TRBD1 (5 bases). V lost 3 bases, J lost 2 bases, and 13 bases lay in between. The CDR3 spans 15 residues. Germline CDR1 is LNHDA and CDR2 is SQIVND (reference sequence). The CDR3 spells CASSMRGQENYGYTF. The CDR3 DNA reads TGTGCCAGTAGTATGAGGGGCCAAGAGAACTATGGCTACACCTTC.

Note on this clone: Different DNA sequences within this sample yield the same CDR3. The CDR3 DNA is TGTGCCAGCAGCTTAGCAGGGTCGGAGACCCAGTACTTC. It codes for CASSLAGSETQYF. The chain carries TRBV11-1 and TRBJ2-5, with no clear D. The CDR3 spans 13 residues. With 0 bases removed from V and 5 bases from J, the gap between germline ends came to 7 bases. The germline CDR1 and CDR2 sequences are SGHAT and FQDESV (reference sequence).

As to this clone: The sample carries other DNA sequences with the same CDR3. The chain links TRBV5-1 to TRBJ2-7, with D possibly being TRBD2 (6 bases). Germline lookup yields CDR1 SGHRS and CDR2 YFSETQ. The V end lost 3 bases, the J end lost 4 bases, and 14 bases lay between the germline ends. CDR3 length: 14 residues. The CDR3 loop is CASSWGTGGYEQYF. CDR3 nucleotide sequence: TGCGCCAGCAGCTGGGGGACTGGGGGATACGAGCAGTACTTC.

This rearrangement joins TRBV21-1 to TRBJ2-7. TRBV21-1 is a pseudogene segment. The CDR3 contains 15 residues. CDR3 protein: CASSKAGPAGDEQYF. For the CDR3, the DNA is TGTGCCAGCAGCAAAGCAGGCCCCGCAGGAGACGAGCAGTACTTC.

This clone has just one count. The genes are TRBV9 and TRBJ2-1, with 7 positions matching TRBD1. The CDR3 length is 15 residues. The trim removed 4 bases at V and 7 bases at J, leaving 11 bases unmatched. Germline CDR1 reads SGDLS; CDR2 reads YYNGEE. The CDR3 region is CASSPRQGGKNEQFF. The DNA of the CDR3 is TGTGCCAGCAGCCCAAGACAGGGTGGTAAAAATGAGCAGTTCTTC.

The V and J genes are TRBV28 and TRBJ1-2; no definite D call. Germline V gene lookup returns CDR1 MDHEN and CDR2 SYDVKM. The CDR3 is 13 residues long. Trimming left V 6 bases short and J 5 bases short, with 13 bases between. CDR3 region: CASSRGRPYGYTF. CDR3 nucleotide sequence: TGTGCCAGCAGCCGCGGACGGCCATATGGCTACACCTTC.

This clone was observed once. The DNA for the CDR3 is TGTGCCACATCAGCCAGGGACTCTGGAAACACCATATATTTT. The encoded protein is CATSARDSGNTIYF. The chain recombines TRBV10-3 with TRBJ1-3; a possible D gene is TRBD1 (5 bases). The CDR3 spans 14 residues. Looked up from germline, CDR1 is ENHRY and CDR2 is SYGVKD. Trimming pared 10 bases from V and 0 bases from J, leaving 13 bases between.

Regarding this clone: The same CDR3 also results from other DNA sequences found in this sample. The chain combines TRBV28 with TRBJ2-7; TRBD1 matches at 9 bases. The germline V gene has CDR1 MDHEN and CDR2 SYDVKM. The CDR3 extends over 13 amino acids. J lost 7 bases, V lost 4 bases, and 5 bases had no gene match. In DNA form, the CDR3 reads TGTGCCAGCAGTTCACAGGGGGCGAGGGAGCAGTACTTC. Translating gives CASSSQGAREQYF.

V gene TRBV10-3 combines with J gene TRBJ2-3; 7 bases line up with TRBD2. The CDR3 sequence is 17 residues long. The V gene's germline CDR1 is ENHRY and CDR2 SYGVKD. Losses at the gene ends were 2 bases for V and 11 bases for J; bases not matched to a gene: 19. CDR3 sequence (DNA): TGTGCCATCAGTGAGACGGGCCCTAGCGGAACCACTCATGAGCAGTATTTT. As protein: CAISETGPSGTTHEQYF.

The chain couples TRBV5-6 to TRBJ1-1; D unresolved. The CDR3 spans 16 residues. V was trimmed by 0 bases and J by 7 bases, leaving 19 bases between them. The germline CDR1 and CDR2 sequences are SGHDT and YYEEEE. CDR3: CASSLVRYYQVGEAFF. The CDR3 region has the DNA TGTGCCAGCAGCTTGGTTCGCTATTACCAAGTTGGTGAAGCTTTCTTT.